This T cell receptor (beta chain) was found in a study of shared clonotypes between healthy human individuals. For the study at large: With ages of 18 to 49, the donors were a couple of women and a few men.

Findings and caveats of the study: A few donors showed sharing of about 4.8% of naive CD4 clonotypes. A generally larger estimated richness was seen in naive subsets than in memory subsets.

Comments on this clone: Its specificity is not known.

Here immunoSEQ multiplex PCR was the method, and the copy in TCRdb shows in-frame clones only, minus some. This table has about 2.1 million clones, approximately 92% appearing once. Terminally differentiated effector memory CD45RA+ cells were left out of the naive CD8 fraction, which was CD45RO-negative and positively selected for CCR7. This TCR derives from a young man in good health. Some clones in this sample may be carry-over from other donors' samples. Sequencing used naive CD8+ T cells from PBMCs.

CDR3 in amino acids: CASSSKPGLALSSYNEQFF. The CDR3 DNA reads as TGTGCCAGCAGCTCGAAACCGGGACTAGCGCTTAGCTCCTACAATGAGCAGTTCTTC. This rearrangement joins TRBV5-5 to TRBJ2-1; TRBD2 aligns across 10 bases. Germline V lookup: CDR1 SGHKS, CDR2 YYEKEE (reference sequence). CDR3 size: 19 residues. V gave up 3 bases and J gave up 0 bases; unmatched junction bases: 12.